The 3 T cell receptor beta chains below all came from one sample that was sequenced in a study of cytomegalovirus exposure and HLA in healthy donors. A multiplex PCR was run with 60 Vbeta primers and 13 Jbeta primers. The table came from immunoSEQ multiplex PCR; TCRdb's copy has only in-frame clones and leaves some out. The sample lists roughly 110,000 clones; around 70% were seen once. The sequenced material came from PBMCs. These receptors all stem from a woman between 35 and 50 years old in good health and CMV-seropositive.

This chain links TRBV30 with TRBJ2-5; TRBD2 matches 7 bases. The CDR3 consists of 13 residues. Germline CDR1 GTSNPN, CDR2 SVGIG (reference sequence). The trim removed 3 bases at V and 2 bases at J, leaving 3 bases unmatched. In DNA form, the CDR3 reads TGTGCCTGGAGCCGGACTAGTCAAGAGACCCAGTACTTC. Its protein product is CAWSRTSQETQYF.

This chain uses TRBV5-4 with TRBJ2-2; 16 bases align to TRBD2. The CDR3 has 16 residues. With 5 bases clipped from V and 6 bases from J, the junction kept 4 bases outside the gene matches. Germline CDR1 SGHNT, CDR2 YYREEE (reference sequence). The CDR3 DNA follows: TGTGCCAGCAGGGAAGGGACTAGCGGGAGGGCCGGGGAGCTGTTTTTT. Its translation: CASREGTSGRAGELFF.

The gene calls are TRBV4-3 and TRBJ2-6, with 8 bases matching TRBD1. Trimming at V came to 3 bases and at J to 4 bases, leaving 14 bases not matched to a gene. The CDR3 extends over 19 amino acids. CDR1 and CDR2 (germline): LGHNA, YSLEER. CDR3 amino acids: CASSHGSAGGASGANVLTF. CDR3 sequence (DNA): TGCGCCAGCAGCCATGGGAGTGCAGGGGGCGCATCCGGGGCCAACGTCCTGACTTTC.